This T cell receptor (beta chain) was documented in a study of cytomegalovirus exposure and HLA in healthy donors. Study findings and constraints: CMV serostatus was the only immune exposure information that was available.

On this clone: What it binds is not known.

The study ran its PCR with 60 Vbeta and 13 Jbeta primers. Repertoires were generated with immunoSEQ multiplex PCR, while TCRdb's copy carries only in-frame clones and drops some. This table has about 130,000 clones, approximately 83% appearing once. The V gene's germline CDR1 is MNHEY and CDR2 SVGAGI. V lost 6 bases and J 2 bases, leaving 17 bases between the germline ends. The CDR3 extends over 15 amino acids. The sequenced material came from PBMCs. This sequence joins TRBV6-5 and TRBJ2-7, with D possibly matching TRBD2 (6 bases). The receptor was derived from a middle-aged woman in good health and CMV-seropositive. The CDR3 DNA follows: TGTGCCAGCAGCCCTCTAGCGTCGCTCGCCTACGAGCAGTACTTC. This encodes CASSPLASLAYEQYF.